Below are 16 T cell receptor beta chains sequenced from a single sample in a study of technical replicates of blood from four donors (dated by TCRdb to 2015 to 2018). Libraries were constructed by the immunoSEQ multiplex PCR assay. What TCRdb holds here is the immuneACCESS table cut down to in-frame rearrangements. Part of the clones is not present; checked against another copy, under half of the missing clones reflect an unresolved V gene, and the others are unexplained. This sample has 56,000 or so clones in its table, and 80% to 95% of those were observed once. The biggest ten clones account for around 4.4% of the sample. Input material: PBMCs. Every receptor here comes from a human donor in good health. Some clones in this sample may be carry-over from other donors' samples.

This chain links TRBV28 with TRBJ2-1, with TRBD1 identical over 10 bases. The germline gives CDR1 MDHEN, CDR2 SYDVKM. Trimming took 5 bases from V and 8 from J; bases not matched to a gene: 12. This CDR3 spans 16 amino acids. This CDR3 reads CASSPQPGQGIDEQFF. The DNA for the CDR3 is TGTGCCAGCAGTCCCCAGCCGGGACAGGGGATCGATGAGCAGTTCTTC.

This clone was picked up one time. DNA of the CDR3: TGTGCCAGCAGCTTGGCCGCACAGGGGGCCCTTGGGGCCCAGTACTTC. This sequence encodes CASSLAAQGALGAQYF. The chain recombines TRBV5-5 with TRBJ2-5, with 9 bases fitting TRBD1. This CDR3 region has 16 residues. Germline V gives CDR1 SGHKS, CDR2 YYEKEE (reference sequence). J was trimmed by 9 bases and V by 0 bases; bases with no gene match: 12.

This clone appeared a single time. V usage is TRBV4-3 and J usage is TRBJ1-2, with TRBD1 as a possible D gene (5 bases). This CDR3 has 17 residues. Germline CDR1 reads LGHNA; CDR2 reads YSLEER. Trimming pared 1 base from V and 0 bases from J, leaving 15 bases between. CDR3 protein: CASSQGHTGASNYGYTF. The CDR3 DNA is TGCGCCAGCAGCCAAGGTCACACAGGAGCTTCTAACTATGGCTACACCTTC.

The CDR3 is CAISEGQGGEAFF. The DNA of the CDR3 is TGTGCCATCAGTGAGGGACAGGGTGGTGAAGCTTTCTTT. The genes are TRBV10-3 and TRBJ1-1; the match to TRBD1 covers 8 bases. CDR1 and CDR2 (germline): ENHRY, SYGVKD. This CDR3 spans 13 amino acids. With 2 bases clipped from V and 7 bases from J, the junction kept 3 bases outside the gene matches.

This sequence joins TRBV19 and TRBJ2-5; TRBD1 aligns across 7 bases. V trimming: 4 bases; J trimming: 5 bases; junction bases outside the gene matches: 4. Germline assignment: CDR1 LNHDA and CDR2 SQIVND (reference sequence). This CDR3 comprises 13 residues. CDR3 sequence reads: CASSRTGWETQYF. Here the CDR3 DNA reads TGTGCCAGTAGTAGGACAGGCTGGGAGACCCAGTACTTC.

The CDR3: CASRPTGTGDQETQYF. The CDR3 region has the DNA TGTGCCAGCAGGCCAACCGGGACAGGGGACCAAGAGACCCAGTACTTC. The chain joins TRBV11-2 to TRBJ2-5; 10 positions agree with TRBD1. This CDR3 is built from 16 residues. CDR1 and CDR2 (germline): SGHAT, FQNNGV. V was clipped by 6 bases and J by 0 bases; unmatched bases: 7.

The V call is TRBV18, the J call TRBJ2-7; maybe TRBD1 (5 bases). CDR3 length equals 15 residues. V gave up 1 base and J gave up 3 bases, with 13 bases separating them. Germline V CDR1 and CDR2: KGHSH, LQKENI. CDR3 loop: CASSPRLKGDYEQYF. DNA of the CDR3: TGTGCCAGCTCACCACGCCTGAAAGGGGACTACGAGCAGTACTTC.

This chain connects TRBV5-4 to TRBJ2-7, with 8 nucleotides matching TRBD2. Per germline, CDR1 SGHNT and CDR2 YYREEE (reference sequence). Unmatched junction bases numbered 3, after V lost 4 bases and J lost 3 bases. The CDR3 contains 13 residues. The CDR3 is CASSPGLDYEQYF. The CDR3 DNA sequence: TGTGCCAGCAGCCCGGGACTAGACTACGAGCAGTACTTC. Complete variable domain (other parts from reference TRBV5-4 and TRBJ2-7): ETGVTQSPTHLIKTRGQQVTLRCSSQSGHNTVSWYQQALGQGPQFIFQYYREEENGRGNFPPRFSGLQFPNYSSELNVNALELDDSALYLCASSPGLDYEQYFGPGTRLTVT.

This clone was counted between two and nine times. CDR3 region: CACGTGLIEKLFF. The CDR3 bases are TGTGCCTGTGGGACAGGTTTGATTGAAAAACTGTTTTTT. The V gene is TRBV30, the J gene TRBJ1-4, with TRBD1 matching 8 bases. The CDR3 is 13 amino acids. Germline trimming cut 6 bases from V and 7 bases from J; bases unmatched to any gene: 7. Germline V CDR1 and CDR2: GTSNPN, SVGIG (reference sequence).

The rearrangement joins TRBV4-3 to TRBJ2-2; 8 bases line up with TRBD2. The CDR3 contains 15 residues. The V and J ends lost 4 bases and 4 bases, in that order; junction bases with no gene match: 5. The germline V gene encodes CDR1 LGHNA and CDR2 YSLEER. The CDR3 DNA reads as TGCGCCAGCAGCCCCGGGGGGGGTATCACCGGGGAGCTGTTTTTT. This codes for CASSPGGGITGELFF.

The V call is TRBV6-1, the J call TRBJ2-5; 13 bases are a match to TRBD2. V lost 6 bases to trimming and J lost 5 bases; unmatched junction nucleotides: 9. The CDR3 runs to 16 residues. Germline CDR1 and CDR2: MNHNS and SASEGT. CDR3 nucleotide sequence: TGTGCCAGCAGGGAACTAGCGGGAGGGCTGGGGGAGACCCAGTACTTC. Its protein is CASRELAGGLGETQYF.

CDR3 nucleotides: TGCGCCAGCAGCTTGATAGGGACAGCTAATGAAAAACTGTTTTTT. It yields the protein CASSLIGTANEKLFF. This rearrangement joins TRBV5-1 to TRBJ1-4; 7 bases match TRBD1. V lost 1 base and J lost 3; bases outside the gene matches: 3. This CDR3 is built from 15 residues. Germline V gene sequence: CDR1 SGHRS, CDR2 YFSETQ.

The chain has TRBV20-1 and TRBJ2-1, with a tentative D call TRBD2 (6 bases). This CDR3 region has 10 residues. The germline V gene has CDR1 DFQATT and CDR2 SNEGSKA (reference sequence). V shed 3 bases and J shed 9 bases, with 6 bases lying between them. The CDR3 region is CSARGGEQFF. In nucleotides, the CDR3 is TGCAGTGCTAGGGGGGGTGAGCAGTTCTTC.

This chain connects TRBV5-1 to TRBJ1-3; 7 nucleotides align to TRBD1. Trimming removed 0 bases from V and 0 bases from J; junction bases left unmatched: 9. The CDR3 runs to 18 residues. Germline-derived CDR1 and CDR2 are SGHRS and YFSETQ. The CDR3 nucleotides read TGCGCCAGCAGCTTGGAAAGCAGGGGGGCGCGCTCTGGAAACACCATATATTTT. Encoded protein: CASSLESRGARSGNTIYF.

This sequence joins TRBV5-4 and TRBJ1-1; the D gene is possibly TRBD1 (6 bases). V lost 9 bases to trimming and J lost 8 bases, with 26 bases between them. The CDR3 runs to 15 residues. Germline assignment: CDR1 SGHNT and CDR2 YYREEE (reference sequence). CDR3 protein: CATHTQGVRGQEAFF. The CDR3 region has the DNA TGTGCCACTCACACACAGGGCGTCCGGGGCCAGGAAGCTTTCTTT.

This chain links TRBV7-9 with TRBJ1-1; D not resolved. The V end was cut by 6 bases, the J end by 0 bases, with 14 bases between. The CDR3 consists of 15 residues. The germline V gene has CDR1 SEHNR and CDR2 FQNEAQ (reference sequence). The CDR3, as DNA: TGTGCCAGCAGGGCCCCGGTGAGGCTGAACACTGAAGCTTTCTTT. Protein: CASRAPVRLNTEAFF.